Below are 30 T cell receptor beta chains sequenced from a single sample in a study of cytomegalovirus exposure and HLA in healthy donors. Sequencing used immunoSEQ multiplex PCR; TCRdb keeps in-frame clones, though not all of them. The profile covers some 150,000 clones, with 75% to 90% appearing a single time and around 9% taken by the ten largest. Sequencing was performed on PBMCs. These receptors originate from a woman between 18 and 29 years old in good health and CMV-seropositive.

The CDR3 nucleotides read TGTGCCAGCAGCTCCCTAAATGAGGCGGGAGGAGAGGAGCTGTTTTTT. Translation: CASSSLNEAGGEELFF. This sequence joins TRBV5-6 and TRBJ2-2, with 8 bases matching TRBD2. The junction had 14 bases not matched to a gene; V was cut back by 3 bases and J by 10 bases. Germline CDR1 SGHDT, CDR2 YYEEEE. The CDR3 is made up of 16 amino acids.

The gene calls are TRBV27 and TRBJ1-2; D is undetermined. Germline V CDR1 and CDR2: MNHEY, SMNVEV (reference sequence). Trimming left V 2 bases short and J 3 bases short, with 10 bases between. The CDR3 has 14 amino acids. Here the CDR3 DNA reads TGTGCCAGCAGTTTAAATCCGCGGGACTATGGCTACACCTTC. It specifies CASSLNPRDYGYTF.

The gene calls are TRBV18 and TRBJ2-7, with D possibly TRBD1 on 6 matching bases. This CDR3 is 14 amino acids long. Germline-derived CDR1 and CDR2 are KGHSH and LQKENI. Trimming removed 3 bases at V and 3 bases at J, with 12 bases between. This CDR3 is CASSPSTGIYEQYF. The CDR3 nucleotides are TGTGCCAGCTCACCCTCTACAGGGATCTACGAGCAGTACTTC.

This chain connects TRBV30 to TRBJ1-3; no definite D call. The germline gives CDR1 GTSNPN, CDR2 SVGIG (reference sequence). This CDR3 is 12 amino acids long. The V end was cut by 2 bases, the J end by 12 bases, with 14 bases between. For the CDR3, the DNA is TGTGCCTGGAGTCCTTCGACCCGGGACATATATTTT. Its protein product is CAWSPSTRDIYF.

The chain employs TRBV2 and TRBJ2-3, with 8 nucleotides matching TRBD1. V gave up 7 bases and J gave up 0 bases; unmatched junction bases: 6. Germline lookup yields CDR1 SNHLY and CDR2 FYNNEI. There are 15 residues in the CDR3. CDR3 sequence reads: CASITDRASTDTQYF. In nucleotides, the CDR3 is TGTGCCAGCATTACGGACAGGGCCAGCACAGATACGCAGTATTTT.

The genes are TRBV2 and TRBJ2-3; TRBD1 matches 9 bases. With 8 bases clipped from V and 1 base from J, the junction kept 4 bases outside the gene matches. Germline V gives CDR1 SNHLY, CDR2 FYNNEI. This CDR3 is built from 14 residues. The DNA for the CDR3 is TGTGCCAGCTCACGGGACAGGGGCACAGATACGCAGTATTTT. This codes for CASSRDRGTDTQYF.

The rearrangement links TRBV4-1 to TRBJ1-6, with D perhaps matching TRBD1 (5 bases). Germline CDR1 reads MGHRA; CDR2 reads YSYEKL. V lost 4 bases, J lost 9 bases, and 16 bases lay in between. The CDR3 extends over 15 amino acids. Here the CDR3 DNA reads TGCGCCAGCAGCCGGACCGGGACTCCGGGTTCACCCCTCCACTTT. This codes for CASSRTGTPGSPLHF.

Concerning this clone itself: In the same sample, other DNA sequences code for this CDR3. This sequence joins TRBV7-2 and TRBJ2-7; 9 nucleotides match TRBD2. V dropped 1 base and J dropped 2; count of bases not matched to a gene: 3. CDR1 is SGHTA, CDR2 FQGNSA, per germline. CDR3 length equals 15 residues. The CDR3 here is CASSLGSGGPYEQYF. CDR3 DNA sequence: TGTGCCAGCAGCTTAGGGAGCGGGGGGCCCTACGAGCAGTACTTC.

V and J are TRBV6-1 and TRBJ2-5; possible D gene TRBD2, 7 bases. V lost 11 bases and J lost 4, with 17 bases in between. Germline V gives CDR1 MNHNS, CDR2 SASEGT. The CDR3 extends over 13 amino acids. CDR3 DNA sequence: TGTGCCGAGGGGGGGAGTGCGCGAGAGACCCAGTACTTC. This gives the protein CAEGGSARETQYF.

This clone came up many times. The chain carries TRBV14 and TRBJ1-1; no definite D call. The CDR3 spans 12 residues. V lost 2 bases, J lost 8 bases, and 9 bases lay in between. Germline CDR1 is SGHDN and CDR2 is FVKESK. CDR3 coding DNA: TGTGCCAGCAGCCAATCCCGACTGGAAGCTTTCTTT. It is translated as CASSQSRLEAFF.

This CDR3 reads CASSHDREISPLHF. The CDR3 DNA is TGTGCCAGCAGCCATGACAGGGAAATTTCACCCCTCCACTTT. The V and J genes are TRBV28 and TRBJ1-6; 7 positions match TRBD1. Germline V CDR1 and CDR2: MDHEN, SYDVKM. The CDR3 has 14 amino acids. J lost 9 bases, V lost 6 bases, and 8 bases had no gene match.

This rearrangement joins TRBV6-5 to TRBJ1-2; no clear D. The CDR3 is 15 amino acids. Trimming pared 0 bases from V and 9 bases from J, leaving 17 bases between. The germline V gene encodes CDR1 MNHEY and CDR2 SVGAGI. Here the CDR3 reads CASSYSADLPLSYTF. The CDR3 bases are TGTGCCAGCAGTTACTCGGCAGATCTCCCTTTAAGCTACACCTTC.

This clone has just a few counts. The chain combines TRBV9 with TRBJ2-2; no reliable D call. Between the trimmed V and J ends, which lost 4 bases and 1 base, there was a span of 11 bases. The CDR3 spans 15 residues. The germline gives CDR1 SGDLS, CDR2 YYNGEE. The CDR3, as DNA: TGTGCCAGCAGCACAGTCCAAGTGAACACCGGGGAGCTGTTTTTT. The encoded protein is CASSTVQVNTGELFF.

This clone was observed once. The chain links TRBV29-1 to TRBJ2-1, with 9 bases identical to TRBD1. The junction had 8 bases not matched to a gene; V was cut back by 5 bases and J by 9 bases. The CDR3 sequence is 13 residues long. Germline CDR1 SQVTM, CDR2 ANQGSEA. Here the CDR3 reads CSVLFAQGAEQFF. In nucleotides, the CDR3 is TGCAGCGTTCTCTTTGCACAGGGGGCTGAGCAGTTCTTC.

A word on this clone: Germline is not matched at one junction end, which may reflect a read error. This chain links TRBV7-7 with TRBJ1-6; D is unclear. Germline V lookup: CDR1 SSHAT, CDR2 FNYEAQ (reference sequence). The CDR3 has 15 amino acids. CDR3 residues: CASSLIVDNNSPLHF. DNA for the CDR3: TGTGCTAGCAGCTTAATTGTAGATAATAATTCACCCCTCCACTTT.

This clone appeared a single time. J is TRBJ2-1 and V is TRBV1; no DNA check was done on the table's D call, TRBD1. TRBV1 is an annotated pseudogene. The CDR3 consists of 19 residues. The CDR3 bases are TGCACCAGCAGCCAATTTTCGAAGGGACATAGCCGTCGCCACAATGAGCAGTTCTTC. Its protein product is CTSSQFSKGHSRRHNEQFF.

The gene calls are TRBV27 and TRBJ1-1; D may be TRBD1 (5 bases). Trimming took 3 bases from V and 3 from J, leaving 14 bases between them. This CDR3 region has 15 residues. Germline CDR1 reads MNHEY; CDR2 reads SMNVEV (reference sequence). CDR3 bases: TGTGCCAGCAGTTTCTCGCGGGGGAGGGACACTGAAGCTTTCTTT. Translation: CASSFSRGRDTEAFF.

The chain recombines TRBV13 with TRBJ2-1, with 15 bases matching TRBD2. Germline V gene sequence: CDR1 PRHDT, CDR2 FYEKMQ (reference sequence). With V trimmed by 5 bases and J by 9 bases, 8 bases remained unmatched. CDR3 length: 16 residues. The CDR3 reads CASSPRTSGGAGEQFF. In DNA form, the CDR3 reads TGTGCCAGCAGCCCCAGGACTAGCGGGGGGGCGGGTGAGCAGTTCTTC.

The chain has TRBV25-1 and TRBJ2-1, with 9 nucleotides matching TRBD1. This CDR3 contains 17 residues. Trimming removed 11 bases from V and 9 bases from J; junction bases left unmatched: 23. Germline loops: CDR1 MGHDK, CDR2 SYGVNS. CDR3 residues: CASRDQPRDRVWVEQFF. The CDR3 region has the DNA TGTGCCTCCAGAGATCAGCCCCGGGACAGGGTTTGGGTTGAGCAGTTCTTC.

This CDR3 reads CASSHRDTEETQYF. The CDR3 DNA follows: TGTGCCAGCAGTCACCGGGACACAGAAGAGACCCAGTACTTC. V is TRBV27 and J is TRBJ2-5; TRBD1 is a possible D gene (6 bases). The germline CDR1 and CDR2 sequences are MNHEY and SMNVEV (reference sequence). The CDR3 covers 14 residues. Trimming took 5 bases from V and 3 from J, leaving 13 bases between them.

This rearrangement joins TRBV27 to TRBJ1-5, with a possible D match to TRBD1 (6 bases). With 3 bases removed from V and 1 base from J, the gap between germline ends came to 10 bases. Germline CDR1 reads MNHEY; CDR2 reads SMNVEV (reference sequence). The CDR3 runs 15 residues. The CDR3 bases are TGTGCCAGCAGTTTTCAGGGGCGCAGCAATCAGCCCCAGCATTTT. This gives the protein CASSFQGRSNQPQHF.

CDR3 sequence: CASSPGQGLLMNTEAFF. The CDR3 DNA reads TGTGCCAGCAGCCCGGGACAGGGCCTACTCATGAACACTGAAGCTTTCTTT. The chain combines TRBV14 with TRBJ1-1; 9 bases match TRBD1. This CDR3 is 17 amino acids long. From germline, CDR1 is SGHDN and CDR2 FVKESK. Trimming took 4 bases from V and 0 from J; bases not matched to a gene: 9.

CDR3 region: CASSPGGGAQHF. CDR3 coding DNA: TGTGCCAGCAGTCCTGGAGGGGGGGCCCAGCATTTT. This sequence joins TRBV27 and TRBJ1-5, with D possibly TRBD1 on 6 matching bases. Trimming took off 5 bases at V and 11 bases at J, with 13 bases between the two ends. CDR1 is MNHEY, CDR2 SMNVEV, per germline (reference sequence). The CDR3 has 12 amino acids.

The chain has TRBV30 and TRBJ2-1; tentative D call: TRBD1 (6 bases). Germline V lookup: CDR1 GTSNPN, CDR2 SVGIG (reference sequence). The V gene lost 3 bases and the J gene lost 8 bases, with 17 bases spanning the gap. This CDR3 has 14 amino acids. CDR3 sequence (DNA): TGTGCCTGGAGCCTTAACAAACAGGGCCATGAGCAGTTCTTC. This translates into CAWSLNKQGHEQFF.

This CDR3 reads CASSLSRGIGNQPQHF. For the CDR3, the DNA is TGTGCCAGCAGTTTGTCCCGAGGAATCGGCAATCAGCCCCAGCATTTT. This chain links TRBV28 with TRBJ1-5, with D hard to call. Germline V CDR1 and CDR2: MDHEN, SYDVKM. The CDR3 totals 16 residues. Trimming removed 3 bases from V and 2 bases from J, with 14 bases in between.

V and J are TRBV27 and TRBJ2-1, with TRBD2 matching over 13 bases. The J segment lost 8 bases and the V segment lost 4 bases, leaving 8 bases of the junction unmatched. CDR3 length: 16 residues. Germline lookup yields CDR1 MNHEY and CDR2 SMNVEV (reference sequence). CDR3 sequence: CASSSLLAGGPYEQFF. CDR3 in DNA: TGTGCCAGCAGTTCGCTACTAGCGGGGGGGCCCTATGAGCAGTTCTTC.

The chain has TRBV18 and TRBJ2-7; a weak D match, TRBD1 (6 bases). Per the germline V gene, CDR1 is KGHSH and CDR2 is LQKENI. The CDR3 length is 15 residues. Trimming left V 4 bases short and J 2 bases short, with 15 bases between. Written as DNA, the CDR3 is TGTGCCAGCTCACACGGGACACCCTCTACCTACGAGCAGTACTTC. Protein product: CASSHGTPSTYEQYF.

This chain uses TRBV5-1 with TRBJ1-2, with 8 bases that match TRBD1. Germline trimming cut 0 bases from V and 4 bases from J; bases unmatched to any gene: 11. The CDR3 is 17 amino acids. Germline values: CDR1 SGHRS, CDR2 YFSETQ. The CDR3 nucleotides read TGCGCCAGCAGCTTGGGTGGACAGGGAACCGTCATCTATGGCTACACCTTC. Its protein is CASSLGGQGTVIYGYTF. Full variable domain (outside the CDR3, taken from reference TRBV5-1 and TRBJ1-2): KAGVTQTPRYLIKTRGQQVTLSCSPISGHRSVSWYQQTPGQGLQFLFEYFSETQRNKGNFPGRFSGRQFSNSRSEMNVSTLELGDSALYLCASSLGGQGTVIYGYTFGSGTRLTVV.

The V and J genes are TRBV19 and TRBJ1-5; 8 positions agree with TRBD1. The CDR3 totals 15 residues. V trimming: 7 bases; J trimming: 5 bases; junction bases outside the gene matches: 10. Germline values: CDR1 LNHDA, CDR2 SQIVND (reference sequence). DNA for the CDR3: TGTGCCAGTAACCCTAGCCCAGGGGGCGATCAGCCCCAGCATTTT. It specifies CASNPSPGGDQPQHF.

Only one count was recorded for this clone. V is TRBV15 and J is TRBJ1-2; D uncertain. Germline-derived CDR1 and CDR2 are LNHNV and YYDKDF (reference sequence). Trimming took off 3 bases at V and 7 bases at J, with 15 bases between the two ends. This CDR3 is 14 amino acids long. In DNA, the CDR3 is TGTGCCACCAGCAGCGAAAAGGGAGCCTTTGGCTACACCTTC. Its translation is CATSSEKGAFGYTF.